This T cell receptor beta chain is from a study of T cell responses to AZD1222 COVID-19 vaccine. Points from the study as a whole: Among those given AZD1222, only six were seropositive at baseline. CD4 TCRs covered the whole spike, strongest at regions 160-218 and 743-854.

The protocol was immunoSEQ multiplex PCR, while the TCRdb copy is restricted to in-frame clones and leaves out a portion. The sample yields some 96,000 clones, about nine tenths seen once. This clone was recorded only once. The antigen is unknown. The CDR3 is made up of 17 amino acids. Germline V gene sequence: CDR1 MDHEN, CDR2 SYDVKM. With V trimmed by 3 bases and J by 8 bases, 14 bases remained unmatched. The gene calls are TRBV28 and TRBJ2-3, with 10 nucleotides matching TRBD2. The material was peripheral blood, obtained on day 0 of AZD1222 vaccination. The TCR sequence derives from an adult in good health. The CDR3 sequence is CASSFRLAGVSFGTQYF. The CDR3 DNA is TGTGCCAGCAGTTTTCGGCTAGCGGGAGTAAGTTTTGGTACGCAGTATTTT.